This is a list of T cell receptor beta chains from one sample in a study of T cells in localized non-small cell lung cancer. Clones were read by immunoSEQ multiplex PCR, and TCRdb kept only the in-frame ones, dropping some. The profile shows almost 40,000 clones, 70% to 80% of them singletons. The sequencing here drew on PBMCs, taken before any cancer treatment. These receptors were collected from a woman aged 35 to 75 with stage II squamous cell lung carcinoma. Both conserved end residues are part of each CDR3. D genes are given only for firm matches. The listing skips clone size in some rows; elsewhere it reads once, few, many or a size class.

V gene	J gene	D gene	clone size	CDR3 protein	CDR3 DNA
TRBV7-8	TRBJ2-3	-	-	CASSEGGGADTQYF	TGTGCCAGCAGCGAAGGAGGGGGCGCAGATACGCAGTATTTT
TRBV28	TRBJ2-5	-	-	CASKDSQETQYF	TGTGCCAGCAAAGACAGCCAAGAGACCCAGTACTTC
TRBV27	TRBJ2-3	-	-	CASSRQTATDTQYF	TGTGCCAGCAGCCGACAGACCGCCACAGATACGCAGTATTTT
TRBV13	TRBJ2-6	TRBD1	-	CASSLRTGGTSGANVLTF	TGTGCCAGCAGCTTACGGACAGGGGGAACCTCTGGGGCCAACGTCCTGACTTTC
TRBV11-2	TRBJ2-5	-	-	CASSSYGASNGETQYF	TGTGCCAGCAGCTCCTATGGGGCTAGCAATGGCGAGACCCAGTACTTC
TRBV4-1	TRBJ2-3	-	-	CASSHGPRFTDTQYF	TGCGCCAGCAGCCATGGTCCCCGTTTCACAGATACGCAGTATTTT
TRBV14	TRBJ2-5	-	-	CASSQGGYRALQETQYF	TGTGCCAGCAGCCAAGGTGGTTACAGGGCTCTCCAAGAGACCCAGTACTTC
TRBV5-1	TRBJ2-1	-	-	CASRAGNEQFF	TGCGCCAGCAGGGCAGGGAATGAGCAGTTCTTC
TRBV14	TRBJ2-3	-	-	CASSPLPDTQYF	TGTGCCAGCAGCCCCCTCCCAGATACGCAGTATTTT
TRBV9	TRBJ2-3	-	-	CASSVEPGTDTQYF	TGTGCCAGCAGCGTAGAACCCGGCACAGATACGCAGTATTTT
TRBV29-1	TRBJ1-2	TRBD1	-	CSVEKGAGYGYTF	TGCAGCGTTGAGAAGGGGGCGGGCTATGGCTACACCTTC
TRBV5-6	TRBJ2-3	-	-	CASSLGRRVGDTQYF	TGTGCCAGCAGCTTGGGGCGGAGGGTGGGAGATACGCAGTATTTT
TRBV10-2	TRBJ1-2	TRBD1	-	CASRPNRGPWGYTF	TGCGCCAGCAGGCCCAACAGGGGCCCCTGGGGCTACACCTTC
TRBV4-1	TRBJ1-1	-	-	CASSQHLLQDLDTEAFF	TGCGCCAGCAGCCAACATTTACTACAGGACCTTGACACTGAAGCTTTCTTT
TRBV29-1	TRBJ2-3	TRBD2	once	CSVPTSGGVFSSTDTQYF	TGCAGCGTGCCGACTAGCGGGGGGGTATTTTCTAGCACAGATACGCAGTATTTT
TRBV13	TRBJ1-4	-	-	CASSGGFDPTNEKLFF	TGTGCCAGCAGCGGAGGATTTGACCCAACTAATGAAAAACTGTTTTTT
TRBV14	TRBJ1-2	-	large	CASSQYTPGYGYTF	TGTGCCAGCAGCCAATATACGCCAGGGTATGGCTACACCTTC
TRBV4-2	TRBJ2-1	-	few	CASSQSPQGGSYNEQFF	TGTGCCAGCAGCCAGTCACCACAGGGGGGGAGCTACAATGAGCAGTTCTTC
TRBV29-1	TRBJ2-7	-	-	CSVEGMGSYEQYF	TGCAGCGTTGAAGGGATGGGATCCTACGAGCAGTACTTC
TRBV4-3	TRBJ1-1	-	-	CASSQDWSPRGSTEAFF	TGCGCCAGCAGCCAAGATTGGAGCCCCCGTGGGAGCACTGAAGCTTTCTTT
TRBV4-3	TRBJ2-5	TRBD1	-	CASSQALMFGQGQETQYF	TGCGCCAGCAGCCAGGCCCTGATGTTTGGACAGGGACAAGAGACCCAGTACTTC
TRBV5-6	TRBJ2-7	-	-	CASSLDSEQYF	TGTGCCAGCAGCTTGGATTCCGAGCAGTACTTC
TRBV7-6	TRBJ1-5	-	-	CASSLLGGNNQPQHF	TGTGCCAGCAGCTTACTAGGAGGTAACAATCAGCCCCAGCATTTT
TRBV27	TRBJ2-3	-	once	CASSLKGTGRADTQYF	TGTGCCAGCAGTTTAAAGGGCACGGGCAGGGCAGATACGCAGTATTTT
TRBV11-1	TRBJ2-3	-	once	CASSSAGDADTQYF	TGTGCCAGCAGCTCGGCAGGGGACGCAGATACGCAGTATTTT
TRBV6-6	TRBJ2-3	-	-	CASSLISDTQYF	TGTGCCAGCAGCCTAATTTCCGATACGCAGTATTTT
TRBV28	TRBJ2-7	-	-	CASSSYLQGHEQYF	TGTGCCAGCAGTTCCTACCTGCAGGGCCACGAGCAGTACTTC
TRBV27	TRBJ1-3	-	-	CASRSSGTSGNTIYF	TGTGCCAGCAGGAGCTCAGGGACCTCTGGAAACACCATATATTTT
TRBV7-2	TRBJ1-5	-	once	CASSLLRGGTQPQHF	TGTGCCAGCAGCCTACTCCGGGGGGGGACTCAGCCCCAGCATTTT
TRBV7-8	TRBJ2-5	-	-	CASSLSPDHRGGTQYF	TGTGCCAGCAGCTTATCTCCCGACCACCGTGGGGGGACCCAGTACTTC
TRBV6-5	TRBJ2-7	-	-	CASTPMGSCEQYF	TGTGCCAGCACCCCGATGGGCTCCTGCGAGCAGTACTTC
TRBV29-1	TRBJ1-4	-	-	CSAGTGDEKLFF	TGCAGCGCTGGGACGGGGGATGAAAAACTGTTTTTT
TRBV6-1	TRBJ1-4	-	-	CASSRTNSGNEKLFF	TGTGCCAGCAGCAGAACGAACAGCGGTAATGAAAAACTGTTTTTT
TRBV4-2	TRBJ2-6	-	-	CASSPDAGPLAGANVLTF	TGTGCCAGCAGCCCGGACGCAGGTCCCCTCGCTGGGGCCAACGTCCTGACTTTC
TRBV6-5	TRBJ2-4	-	-	CASSGRGIKNIQYF	TGTGCCAGCAGTGGTCGGGGGATCAAAAACATTCAGTACTTC
TRBV29-1	TRBJ2-7	TRBD1	-	CSATSQGVHEQYF	TGCAGCGCTACATCTCAGGGGGTCCACGAGCAGTACTTC
TRBV4-3	TRBJ1-4	TRBD1	-	CASSQDSTGDEKLFF	TGCGCCAGCAGCCAAGACTCGACAGGGGATGAAAAACTGTTTTTT
TRBV7-2	TRBJ2-2	-	-	CASSFLASGELFF	TGTGCCAGCAGCTTTCTCGCGTCCGGGGAGCTGTTTTTT
TRBV15	TRBJ1-5	TRBD1	-	CATRSIGQGVGQPQHF	TGTGCCACCAGGTCCATAGGACAGGGGGTGGGTCAGCCCCAGCATTTT
TRBV5-1	TRBJ2-1	TRBD1	-	CASSPLQDRGKGEQFF	TGCGCCAGCAGCCCGCTCCAGGACAGGGGGAAGGGTGAGCAGTTCTTC
TRBV7-9	TRBJ1-2	-	-	CASSSEGGTFNGYTF	TGTGCCAGCAGCTCAGAGGGGGGAACCTTTAATGGCTACACCTTC
TRBV18	TRBJ2-1	-	-	CASSSQYNEQFF	TGTGCCAGCTCCTCCCAATACAATGAGCAGTTCTTC